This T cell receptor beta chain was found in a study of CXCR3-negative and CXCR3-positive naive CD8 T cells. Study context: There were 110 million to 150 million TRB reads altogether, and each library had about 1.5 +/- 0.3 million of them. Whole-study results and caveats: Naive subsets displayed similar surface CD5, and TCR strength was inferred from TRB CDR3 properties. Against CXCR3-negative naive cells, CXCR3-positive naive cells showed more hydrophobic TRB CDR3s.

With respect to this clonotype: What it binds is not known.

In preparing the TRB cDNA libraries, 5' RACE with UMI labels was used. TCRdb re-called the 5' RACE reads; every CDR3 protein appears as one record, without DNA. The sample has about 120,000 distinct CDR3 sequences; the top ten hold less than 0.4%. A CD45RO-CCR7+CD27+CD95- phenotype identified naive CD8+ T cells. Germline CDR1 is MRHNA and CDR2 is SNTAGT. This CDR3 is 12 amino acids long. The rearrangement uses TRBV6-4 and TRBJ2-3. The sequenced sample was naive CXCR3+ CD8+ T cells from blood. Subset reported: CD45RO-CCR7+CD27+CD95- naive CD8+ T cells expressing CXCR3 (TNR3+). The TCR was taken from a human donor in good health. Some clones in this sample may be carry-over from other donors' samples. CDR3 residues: CASSETWDTQYF.